This note documents a single T cell receptor (beta chain) sequence. There is no known antigen for this receptor. Base qualities are missing; no much larger clone stands one base away. CDR1 and CDR2 were assigned from the germline V gene as SNHLY and FYNNEI. V and J are truncated by 4 bases and 7 bases respectively, leaving an intervening sequence of 11 bases. The CDR3, cysteine through phenylalanine, is 13 amino acids long. Here the CDR3 DNA is all that survives: 39 bases in frame from base 1. The immunoSEQ Assay, a bias-controlled multiplex PCR, was used to amplify TCRbeta CDR3 regions from genomic DNA. The study's processing was this. The number of nucleated cells in each sample was estimated by amplification of reference gene primers within the assay. To quantify the absolute abundance of each unique TCRbeta CDR3 rearrangement, sequence reads were collapsed and filtered. For each sample, productive Simpson clonality was calculated as the square root of Simpson's diversity index across productive rearrangements. Imported from immuneACCESS, the table was reduced by TCRdb to in-frame sequences with V and J called. These copies leave out some clones; in studies compared against another copy, an unresolved V gene accounts for under half, and the cause of the remainder is not known. The DNA gave D and trimming, while V, J and clone size come from that table. Recorded for this sample are some 360,000 clones; 80% to 90% of them occurred a single time. The top ten hold about 2.1% of the sample.

The sample comes from a study of blood T cell repertoires in COVID-19 (dated by TCRdb to between 2020 and 2021). For the wider study: Samples covering the acute and convalescent phases of COVID-19 were provided by collaborators in the United States, Italy and Spain. A de-identified subject ID, COVID-19 status, age in years and sex were almost always included in the sample metadata. The repertoires were made available in a free public database intended to serve as a resource for research on the immune response to SARS-CoV-2. The prospective study material was composed of cDNA or gDNA derived from T cells, B-cell-depleted T cells, or PBMCs. Where available, HLA class I and class II types were obtained from metadata supplied by the sample provider rather than from assay-based typing. Subjects who had been exposed to COVID-19, were actively infected with it, or had recovered from it provided the deeply sampled blood TCRbeta repertoires that made up the dataset. The samples were drawn from the first 160 participants of the ongoing ImmuneRACE study and from 1,200 or so subjects provided by 6 global collaborators.

In Seattle, one collaborating source enrolled patients while the infection was active and tracked those patients longitudinally over the course of disease. The collaborating institutions used their own protocols to collect whole blood in K2EDTA tubes. Collaborator samples were shipped for TCRbeta analysis as frozen whole blood, isolated PBMCs, or DNA extracted from either sample type. On the study overall, not on this receptor specifically: The amount of clinical and demographic metadata varied by source and participant and was provided uncurated.

This TCR was recovered from a woman aged 55-70 years with COVID-19, enrolled during active disease. Sequenced: peripheral blood. This chain is built from TRBV2 and TRBJ2-1, with no D gene named confidently. The CDR3 amino acid sequence is: CASSAPSRNEQFF. The DNA sequence reads TGTGCCAGCAGTGCCCCTAGTAGGAATGAGCAGTTCTTC. The variable domain in full, with residues beyond the CDR3 obtained from the reference TRBV2 and TRBJ2-1 genes, is EPEVTQTPSHQVTQMGQEVILRCVPISNHLYFYWYRQILGQKVEFLVSFYNNEISEKSEIFDDQFSVERPDGSNFTLKIRSTKLEDSAMYFCASSAPSRNEQFFGPGTRLTVL.